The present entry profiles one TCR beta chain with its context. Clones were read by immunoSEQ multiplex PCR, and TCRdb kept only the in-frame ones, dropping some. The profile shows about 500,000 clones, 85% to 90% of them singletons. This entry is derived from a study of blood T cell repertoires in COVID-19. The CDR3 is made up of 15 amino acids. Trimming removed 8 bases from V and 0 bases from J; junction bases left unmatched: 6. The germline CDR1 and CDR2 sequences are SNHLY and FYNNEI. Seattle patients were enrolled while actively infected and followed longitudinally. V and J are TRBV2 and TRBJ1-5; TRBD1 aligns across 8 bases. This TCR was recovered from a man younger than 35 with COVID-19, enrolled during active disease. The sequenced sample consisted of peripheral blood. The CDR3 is CASRARGLSNQPQHF. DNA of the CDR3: TGTGCCAGCCGGGCCAGGGGGCTTAGCAATCAGCCCCAGCATTTT.